Following are 29 T cell receptor beta chains from one sample sequenced in a study of Ad26.COV2.S vaccination and SARS-CoV-2 variants. Data came from immunoSEQ multiplex PCR; TCRdb stores just in-frame clones and leaves some out. The data hold about 250,000 clones, with roughly 85% observed a single time. Noted treatment: some 20 received Ad26.COV2.S at low or high dose, single or two shots; five or six received placebo; per-sample allocation not given. At day 63 after the first vaccine or placebo injection, samples were drawn. This sample comprised peripheral blood, obtained in a trial of Ad26.COV2.S vaccine versus placebo. Receptors originate from a person between 18 and 65 years old who received the Ad26.COV2.S COVID-19 vaccine or a placebo.

This chain links TRBV6-2 or TRBV6-3 with TRBJ1-2; maybe TRBD1 (6 bases). V dropped 6 bases and J dropped 8 bases, with 16 bases sitting between them. CDR1 and CDR2 from the germline V gene are MNHEY and SVGEGT. The CDR3 is 13 amino acids. The chain's CDR3 is CASSQPGQGGYTF. CDR3 coding DNA: TGTGCCAGCAGCCAACCGGGACAAGGCGGCTACACCTTC.

CDR3 bases: TGCGCCAGCAGCCAAGATAGGACTCGGCAGACCCAGTACTTC. Residues: CASSQDRTRQTQYF. The rearrangement links TRBV4-3 to TRBJ2-5, with D perhaps TRBD2 (5 bases). The CDR3 consists of 14 residues. Germline V CDR1 and CDR2: LGHNA, YSLEER. V shed 0 bases and J shed 6 bases, with 11 bases lying between them.

The rearrangement uses TRBV24-1 and TRBJ2-7; 10 bases align to TRBD2. The CDR3 extends over 16 amino acids. Germline V gene lookup returns CDR1 KGHDR and CDR2 SFDVKD. The V and J ends lost 9 bases and 0 bases, in that order; junction bases with no gene match: 10. The CDR3 region is CATSRAPSGSSYEQYV. The CDR3, as DNA: TGTGCCACCTCGCGGGCCCCTAGCGGGAGCTCCTACGAGCAGTACGTC.

The rearrangement uses TRBV6-2 or TRBV6-3 and TRBJ2-1, with 7 bases matching TRBD2. In germline, CDR1 is MNHEY, CDR2 SVGEGT. J lost 3 bases, V lost 6 bases, and 5 bases had no gene match. The CDR3 runs 14 residues. CDR3 in DNA: TGTGCCAGCAGCGCGGGAGAAATCTACAATGAGCAGTTCTTC. Its protein product is CASSAGEIYNEQFF.

The chain recombines TRBV4-1 with TRBJ2-1; D remains ambiguous. The CDR3 length is 12 residues. CDR1 and CDR2 from the germline V gene are MGHRA and YSYEKL. The ends were cut back, 0 bases at V and 10 bases at J, with 7 bases in the middle. The CDR3 sequence is CASSQDTREQFF. The CDR3 DNA follows: TGCGCCAGCAGCCAAGATACACGAGAGCAGTTCTTC.

This chain links TRBV20-1 with TRBJ2-1, with D possibly matching TRBD1 (6 bases). There are 11 residues in the CDR3. Deletions cut 6 bases from V and 11 bases from J, with 14 bases between. CDR1 DFQATT and CDR2 SNEGSKA come from the germline V gene (reference sequence). CDR3 amino acids: CSAPTRGKQFF. The CDR3 DNA reads TGCAGTGCGCCAACTAGGGGGAAGCAGTTCTTC.

This clone occurred a few times. The CDR3 sequence: CASSISLSVYNEQFF. The CDR3, as DNA: TGTGCCAGTAGTATTAGCCTGAGCGTCTACAATGAGCAGTTCTTC. V usage is TRBV19 and J usage is TRBJ2-1; D not certain. Trimming removed 3 bases from V and 3 bases from J, with 12 bases in between. This CDR3 comprises 15 residues. Germline V gives CDR1 LNHDA, CDR2 SQIVND (reference sequence).

The rearrangement joins TRBV7-2 to TRBJ1-2, with D possibly being TRBD1 (5 bases). This CDR3 is 13 amino acids long. Germline V lookup: CDR1 SGHTA, CDR2 FQGNSA. V lost 4 bases to trimming and J lost 4 bases, with 10 bases between them. CDR3: CASSSDRSYGYTF. The CDR3 coding sequence is TGTGCCAGCAGCTCTGACAGAAGCTATGGCTACACCTTC.

V and J are TRBV10-3 and TRBJ1-1, with D maybe TRBD1 (5 bases). The CDR3 spans 13 residues. Germline V CDR1 and CDR2: ENHRY, SYGVKD. The ends were cut back, 3 bases at V and 6 bases at J, with 11 bases in the middle. CDR3 amino acids: CAISDREEAEAFF. DNA for the CDR3: TGTGCCATCAGTGACAGGGAGGAGGCTGAAGCTTTCTTT.

The chain recombines TRBV13 with TRBJ1-2; D remains ambiguous. The CDR3 has 14 amino acids. Germline CDR1 reads PRHDT; CDR2 reads FYEKMQ (reference sequence). V was shortened by 5 bases and J by 4 bases, with 14 bases between the two germline ends. The CDR3 spells CASSQGPRTYGYTF. The CDR3 DNA is TGTGCCAGCAGCCAAGGACCGAGAACCTATGGCTACACCTTC. The full variable domain, its missing parts supplied by reference TRBV13 and TRBJ1-2, is AAGVIQSPRHLIKEKRETATLKCYPIPRHDTVYWYQQGPGQDPQFLISFYEKMQSDKGSIPDRFSAQQFSDYHSELNMSSLELGDSALYFCASSQGPRTYGYTFGSGTRLTVV.

The chain joins TRBV7-2 to TRBJ1-1; 10 nucleotides agree with TRBD1. Germline CDR1 SGHTA, CDR2 FQGNSA. V dropped 5 bases and J dropped 0; count of bases not matched to a gene: 6. The CDR3 loop spans 16 amino acids. CDR3 region: CASSQDRGTLNTEAFF. CDR3 in DNA: TGTGCCAGCAGCCAGGACAGGGGGACTCTGAACACTGAAGCTTTCTTT.

This clone was seen just once. CDR3 amino acids: CASSLGAGAGTGELFF. CDR3 bases: TGTGCCAGCAGCTTAGGTGCAGGGGCTGGCACCGGGGAGCTGTTTTTT. The J gene is TRBJ2-2, the V gene TRBV7-7; a weak D match, TRBD1 (6 bases). This CDR3 spans 16 amino acids. Trimming removed 1 base from V and 4 bases from J, with 13 bases in between. Germline lookup yields CDR1 SSHAT and CDR2 FNYEAQ (reference sequence).

The chain is built from TRBV6-2 or TRBV6-3 and TRBJ1-5; 9 bases fit TRBD1. Germline trimming cut 4 bases from V and 1 base from J; bases unmatched to any gene: 14. The CDR3 is made up of 19 amino acids. Germline V lookup: CDR1 MNHEY, CDR2 SVGEGT. Written as DNA, the CDR3 is TGTGCCAGCAGTTCCATTACCGGGACAGGGATGTTAAGCAATCAGCCCCAGCATTTT. Residues: CASSSITGTGMLSNQPQHF.

This clone was observed many times. The V gene is TRBV7-3, the J gene TRBJ2-1, with 9 bases lining up with TRBD1. The CDR3 runs to 14 residues. V lost 3 bases, J lost 5 bases, and 2 bases stayed unmatched. Germline V gene sequence: CDR1 SGHTA, CDR2 FQGTGA. CDR3 residues: CASSFGQGNNEQFF. CDR3 nucleotide sequence: TGTGCCAGCAGCTTCGGACAGGGGAACAATGAGCAGTTCTTC.

This clone was detected only once. The chain carries TRBV25-1 and TRBJ2-5; no clear D gene. The CDR3 has 15 amino acids. The V and J ends lost 7 bases and 4 bases respectively, with 19 bases between them. CDR1 and CDR2 (germline): MGHDK, SYGVNS. This CDR3 reads CASTQRGLPAETQYF. CDR3 nucleotide sequence: TGTGCCAGCACCCAACGAGGTCTTCCCGCAGAGACCCAGTACTTC.

The chain recombines TRBV7-2 with TRBJ2-7; the match to TRBD1 covers 8 bases. Germline loops: CDR1 SGHTA, CDR2 FQGNSA. The CDR3 is 15 residues long. Unmatched junction bases numbered 6, after V lost 5 bases and J lost 0 bases. The CDR3 loop reads CASSRWTGYSYEQYF. The CDR3 nucleotides read TGTGCCAGCAGCCGTTGGACAGGGTACTCCTACGAGCAGTACTTC.

The V call is TRBV6-6, the J call TRBJ1-1, with 10 nucleotides matching TRBD1. The J segment lost 5 bases and the V segment lost 3 bases, leaving 9 bases of the junction unmatched. This CDR3 is built from 16 residues. The germline V gene encodes CDR1 MNHNY and CDR2 SVGAGI (reference sequence). The CDR3 region has the DNA TGTGCCAGCAGTTATGCATGGGGACAGGGGAAAACTGAAGCTTTCTTT. It translates to CASSYAWGQGKTEAFF.

The chain couples TRBV9 to TRBJ2-3; 11 bases line up with TRBD2. Per germline, CDR1 SGDLS and CDR2 YYNGEE. J lost 2 bases, V lost 4 bases, and 12 bases had no gene match. This CDR3 is 18 amino acids long. CDR3 region: CASSPRVAGGLTTDTQYF. DNA of the CDR3: TGTGCCAGCAGCCCTCGGGTAGCGGGAGGGCTTACCACAGATACGCAGTATTTT.

The chain has TRBV27 and TRBJ2-5; TRBD1 aligns across 7 bases. Germline lookup yields CDR1 MNHEY and CDR2 SMNVEV (reference sequence). The CDR3 is made up of 15 amino acids. V lost 4 bases, J lost 1 base, and 6 bases stayed unmatched. CDR3 sequence reads: CASSSEGQRQETQYF. DNA for the CDR3: TGTGCCAGCAGTTCCGAGGGACAGCGCCAAGAGACCCAGTACTTC.

This chain joins TRBV6-5 and TRBJ1-2; TRBD1 is a possible D gene (6 bases). CDR1 is MNHEY and CDR2 is SVGAGI in the germline V gene. The CDR3 length is 13 residues. The germline V and J ends were trimmed by 6 bases and 4 bases, with 12 bases remaining between them. The CDR3, as DNA: TGTGCCAGCAGGGGAGGGGGGAGCTATGGCTACACCTTC. Translated, it gives CASRGGGSYGYTF.

The V call is TRBV2, the J call TRBJ2-1, with 7 bases matching TRBD1. The germline V gene encodes CDR1 SNHLY and CDR2 FYNNEI. The CDR3 has 13 amino acids. Trimming cost V 7 bases and J 6 bases; bases outside gene matches: 6. CDR3 sequence (DNA): TGTGCCAGCACTCTTGACAGGGCCAATGAGCAGTTCTTC. Translated: CASTLDRANEQFF.

The rearrangement uses TRBV27 and TRBJ2-1; 7 nucleotides agree with TRBD2. Trimming at V came to 8 bases and at J to 4 bases, leaving 8 bases not matched to a gene. The CDR3 is 14 amino acids. Germline V gives CDR1 MNHEY, CDR2 SMNVEV (reference sequence). The CDR3 bases are TGTGCCAGCCAGCGGGGCCCAGGGTACAATGAGCAGTTCTTC. Its translation: CASQRGPGYNEQFF.

The V gene is TRBV5-4, the J gene TRBJ2-3; TRBD2 is a possible D gene (6 bases). The V end lost 3 bases, the J end lost 5 bases, and 16 bases lay between the germline ends. The germline CDR1 and CDR2 sequences are SGHNT and YYREEE (reference sequence). The CDR3 totals 15 residues. DNA for the CDR3: TGTGCCAGCAGCTCTGAGCGGGCCGGGGGAGATACGCAGTATTTT. It specifies CASSSERAGGDTQYF.

This chain joins TRBV6-2 or TRBV6-3 and TRBJ2-7; the D gene is possibly TRBD2 (5 bases). This CDR3 region has 13 residues. The germline V gene encodes CDR1 MNHEY and CDR2 SVGEGT. Deletions cut 2 bases from V and 3 bases from J, with 8 bases between. As DNA, the CDR3 is TGTGCCAGCAGTTACGGACTTGACTACGAGCAGTACGTC. Amino acids: CASSYGLDYEQYV.

V gene TRBV30 combines with J gene TRBJ1-1; D not certain. The CDR3 runs 12 residues. Germline-derived CDR1 and CDR2 are GTSNPN and SVGIG (reference sequence). Trimming took 0 bases from V and 6 from J, leaving 8 bases between them. The CDR3 region has the DNA TGTGCCTGGAGTGTAAAGGGCCCTGAAGCTTTCTTT. Translation gives CAWSVKGPEAFF.

This clone was observed a single time. The V and J genes are TRBV12-3 or TRBV12-4 and TRBJ2-3; D gene uncertain. The CDR3 covers 13 residues. V was pared by 4 bases and J by 5 bases, with 10 bases between. The CDR3 nucleotides read TGTGCCAGCAGTTCGGTCCACGGAGATACGCAGTATTTT. It is translated as CASSSVHGDTQYF.

The chain combines TRBV7-6 with TRBJ1-2; perhaps TRBD1 as D (6 bases). Germline CDR1 SGHVS, CDR2 FNYEAQ. Trimming stripped 5 bases from V and 4 bases from J, with 20 bases between. The CDR3 totals 16 residues. CDR3 DNA: TGTGCCAGCAGCGGGCGGTTGACAGGTTCAGCCTATGGCTACACCTTC. Protein: CASSGRLTGSAYGYTF.

The chain joins TRBV5-5 to TRBJ1-2; 9 nucleotides agree with TRBD1. CDR1 is SGHKS, CDR2 YYEKEE, per germline (reference sequence). This CDR3 is built from 15 residues. The V gene end was trimmed by 1 base and the J gene end by 4 bases; junction bases not matched to a gene: 5. CDR3 bases: TGTGCCAGCAGCTTGCCACCGGGACAGGGCTATGGCTACACCTTC. Its translation is CASSLPPGQGYGYTF.

The chain carries TRBV30 and TRBJ2-1, with TRBD1 identical over 9 bases. The CDR3 consists of 17 residues. The V segment lost 1 base and the J segment 6 bases; nucleotides outside the gene matches: 13. The germline CDR1 and CDR2 sequences are GTSNPN and SVGIG (reference sequence). CDR3 DNA: TGTGCCTGGAGTGATTGGGGAGGGGGACAGGGAGCCAATGAGCAGTTCTTC. Amino acid sequence: CAWSDWGGGQGANEQFF.